The 5 T cell receptor beta chains in this list originate from one sample, sequenced in a study of tumor-infiltrating lymphocytes in primary liver carcinoma. The authors made TCR beta cDNA from 500 ng total RNA with a constant-region primer. ARM-PCR, slightly modified, supplied the TCR beta libraries through three nested multiplex PCR rounds. The study ran its first two PCR rounds for about 11 cycles each, using TRBV1-TRBV30 forward primers and a C-beta reverse primer. A single record per CDR3 protein comes from TCRdb applying MiXCR to the multiplex PCR reads. The table records about 320,000 distinct CDR3 sequences, less than 75% of them present only once. Both blood RNA, taken from unsorted whole blood, and germline DNA were extracted. The sample consisted of peripheral blood. The receptors were gathered from a middle-aged man with primary liver carcinoma and hepatitis B virus infection.

This clonotype appeared a single time. This could be a read error, since a much larger clone is one nucleotide away. This chain connects TRBV12-3 or TRBV12-4 to TRBJ2-1, with a possible D match to TRBD2 (6 bases). V was cut by 9 bases and J by 4 bases, with 22 bases left in between. The CDR3 spans 16 residues. This chain's CDR3 is CARSPPGSFFYNEQFF. Written as DNA, the CDR3 is TGTGCCAGGAGTCCCCCCGGGAGTTTTTTTTACAATGAGCAGTTCTTC.

The chain joins TRBV29-1 to TRBJ2-1, with D perhaps matching TRBD2 (6 bases). The CDR3 has 14 amino acids. Germline V lookup: CDR1 SQVTM, CDR2 ANQGSEA. Trimming took off 4 bases at V and 13 bases at J, with 23 bases between the two ends. Here the CDR3 DNA reads TGCAGCGTTGTATTAGGACTACCGGGAGAGGAACAGTTCTTC. Protein product: CSVVLGLPGEEQFF.

This clonotype has ten or more counts. The chain has TRBV29-1 and TRBJ2-5; either TRBD1 or TRBD2 may fit D (7 bases each). The V end was cut by 0 bases, the J end by 6 bases, with 17 bases between. This CDR3 region has 15 residues. Germline V lookup: CDR1 SQVTM, CDR2 ANQGSEA. The CDR3 DNA is TGCAGCGTTGAAGATGGGGAGGGGGCTGGGAAGACCCAGTACTTC. It yields the protein CSVEDGEGAGKTQYF.

This sequence joins TRBV6-2 or TRBV6-3 and TRBJ2-5; no definite D call. This CDR3 has 14 amino acids. Germline values: CDR1 MNHEY, CDR2 SVGEGT. Deletions cut 6 bases from V and 2 bases from J, with 13 bases between. In DNA form, the CDR3 reads TGTGCCAGCAGCCCCCCTCTCATACAAGAGACCCAGTACTTC. It encodes CASSPPLIQETQYF.

The rearrangement links TRBV5-1 to TRBJ2-1, with TRBD2 identical over 10 bases. The tail of the sequence fits TRBJ2-7 better, so the J call may be wrong. The length of the CDR3 is 15 residues. Germline assignment: CDR1 SGHRS and CDR2 YFSETQ. CDR3 nucleotide sequence: TGCGCCAGCCGTACTAGCGGGATTAGGTACAATGAGCAGTACTTC. Translation gives CASRTSGIRYNEQYF.